The 28 T cell receptor beta chains given below trace back to one sample, sequenced in a study of shared clonotypes between healthy human individuals (dated by TCRdb to about 2020). Libraries were made using the immunoSEQ multiplex PCR assay. TCRdb mirrors the immuneACCESS table, restricted to in-frame sequences. Some clones are absent from its copies; in checked studies, under half trace to an unresolved V gene, and the reason for the others is unknown. The sample profile shows 2 million to 2.5 million clones; roughly 93% of them were found once. The ten largest clones capture 0.36% of the sample. Sequenced input: naive CD4+ T cells from PBMCs. The cell subset or site label for this specimen denotes: CD45RA+ positively selected. These TCRs come from a man between 18 and 29 years old in good health. Some clones in this sample may be carry-over from other donors' samples.

The chain joins TRBV6-5 to TRBJ1-4; D gene unclear. Germline V gene data show CDR1 as MNHEY and CDR2 as SVGAGI. Deletions cut 3 bases from V and 0 bases from J, with 5 bases between. CDR3 length: 14 amino acids. The CDR3 coding sequence is TGTGCCAGCAGTTATAGAGCAACTAATGAAAAACTGTTTTTT. It specifies CASSYRATNEKLFF.

CDR3 loop: CASSFLGQAQHF. The CDR3 DNA follows: TGTGCCAGCAGTTTCCTGGGGCAGGCCCAGCATTTT. The rearrangement links TRBV27 to TRBJ1-5, with D possibly being TRBD1 (5 bases). The CDR3 contains 12 residues. Germline lookup yields CDR1 MNHEY and CDR2 SMNVEV (reference sequence). Trimming stripped 3 bases from V and 11 bases from J, with 11 bases between.

J is TRBJ1-5 and V is TRBV6-5; D unclear. Per germline, CDR1 MNHEY and CDR2 SVGAGI. Trimming cost V 8 bases and J 8 bases, with 16 bases left between them. The CDR3 runs 13 residues. The CDR3 loop reads CASRTDLNEPQHF. CDR3 nucleotide sequence: TGTGCCAGCCGAACTGATCTGAATGAGCCCCAGCATTTT.

The chain carries TRBV19 and TRBJ2-7, with D hard to call. This CDR3 contains 14 residues. Between the trimmed V and J ends, which lost 4 bases and 4 bases, there was a span of 14 bases. Germline V lookup: CDR1 LNHDA, CDR2 SQIVND (reference sequence). This CDR3 reads CASSTGYNLYEQYF. The CDR3 coding sequence is TGTGCCAGTAGTACCGGATATAACCTTTACGAGCAGTACTTC.

The rearrangement joins TRBV7-8 to TRBJ1-2; the D is unclear. Germline V gene data show CDR1 as SGHVS and CDR2 as FQNEAQ. Trimming took off 2 bases at V and 3 bases at J, with 10 bases between the two ends. The CDR3 totals 14 residues. The CDR3 region has the DNA TGTGCCAGCAGCTTACTCCAGGCTGACTATGGCTACACCTTC. Its protein is CASSLLQADYGYTF.

The chain uses TRBV6-5 and TRBJ2-3, with D possibly being TRBD2 (6 bases). Trimming removed 2 bases from V and 0 bases from J, with 12 bases in between. The germline gives CDR1 MNHEY, CDR2 SVGAGI. There are 16 residues in the CDR3. This CDR3 reads CASSYGSGHSTDTQYF. The CDR3 DNA reads as TGTGCCAGCAGTTACGGAAGCGGGCACAGCACAGATACGCAGTATTTT.

This chain joins TRBV19 and TRBJ2-7; TRBD1 might be the D (6 bases). The V end lost 6 bases, the J end lost 3 bases, and 18 bases lay between the germline ends. The CDR3 is 15 residues long. CDR1 and CDR2 from the germline V gene are LNHDA and SQIVND (reference sequence). Here the CDR3 reads CASSPGQGRNYEQYF. CDR3 coding DNA: TGTGCCAGTAGCCCTGGGCAGGGGCGCAACTACGAGCAGTACTTC.

The genes are TRBV18 and TRBJ1-2; D gene uncertain. The V gene's germline CDR1 is KGHSH and CDR2 LQKENI. V dropped 2 bases and J dropped 2 bases, with 27 bases sitting between them. This CDR3 has 20 residues. CDR3: CASSPTRVGESQKSNYGYTF. DNA of the CDR3: TGTGCCAGCTCACCAACTAGGGTCGGGGAATCCCAAAAGTCAAACTATGGCTACACCTTC.

This chain links TRBV7-2 with TRBJ2-7; no definite D call. The CDR3 contains 11 residues. The germline V gene has CDR1 SGHTA and CDR2 FQGNSA. V was cut by 7 bases and J by 3 bases, with 7 bases left in between. DNA for the CDR3: TGTGCCAGCATGGAAAACTACGAGCAGTACTTC. As protein: CASMENYEQYF.

This clone was counted only a few times. The rearrangement links TRBV7-9 to TRBJ2-5; D might be TRBD2 (5 bases). CDR1 and CDR2 from the germline V gene are SEHNR and FQNEAQ (reference sequence). The CDR3 runs to 15 residues. V lost 3 bases and J lost 4, with 15 bases in between. The CDR3 protein is CASSLELVWGETQYF. The CDR3, as DNA: TGTGCCAGCAGCTTGGAACTAGTTTGGGGAGAGACCCAGTACTTC. Variable domain in full (rest from reference TRBV7-9 and TRBJ2-5): DTGVSQNPRHKITKRGQNVTFRCDPISEHNRLYWYRQTLGQGPEFLTYFQNEAQLEKSRLLSDRFSAERPKGSFSTLEIQRTEQGDSAMYLCASSLELVWGETQYFGPGTRLLVL.

A remark on this clone: Other DNA variants within this sample encode the same CDR3. This chain joins TRBV7-2 and TRBJ2-3, with unresolved D. CDR1 and CDR2 from the germline V gene are SGHTA and FQGNSA. V dropped 2 bases and J dropped 2 bases, with 11 bases sitting between them. CDR3 length: 15 residues. For the CDR3, the DNA is TGTGCCAGCAGCTTATCCGCTGGGGTCACAGATACGCAGTATTTT. Translated: CASSLSAGVTDTQYF.

Notes on this clone: Different DNA sequences within this sample yield the same CDR3. The chain joins TRBV5-4 to TRBJ2-5, with 7 bases aligning to TRBD2. Germline CDR1 and CDR2: SGHNT and YYREEE (reference sequence). V lost 5 bases to trimming and J lost 2 bases; unmatched junction nucleotides: 6. This CDR3 is 14 amino acids long. The CDR3 coding sequence is TGTGCCAGCAGTTCTCTAGCGGATCAAGAGACCCAGTACTTC. This codes for CASSSLADQETQYF.

The chain carries TRBV27 and TRBJ1-2, with D possibly matching TRBD1 (5 bases). V was cut by 2 bases and J by 7 bases, with 11 bases left in between. This CDR3 spans 13 amino acids. Looked up from germline, CDR1 is MNHEY and CDR2 is SMNVEV (reference sequence). The CDR3 spells CASSLQGSRGYTF. The CDR3 DNA is TGTGCCAGCAGTTTACAGGGTTCTCGTGGCTACACCTTC.

The chain combines TRBV7-9 with TRBJ1-1; D uncertain. CDR1 is SEHNR and CDR2 is FQNEAQ in the germline V gene (reference sequence). This CDR3 has 10 residues. Trimming pared 8 bases from V and 2 bases from J, leaving 3 bases between. The DNA for the CDR3 is TGTGCCAGCTCAAACACTGAAGCTTTCTTT. This translates into CASSNTEAFF.

The CDR3 sequence is CASSQERTGGLYEQYF. CDR3 DNA: TGCGCCAGCAGCCAAGAAAGGACAGGCGGTCTCTACGAGCAGTACTTC. J is TRBJ2-7 and V is TRBV4-1; TRBD1 matches 7 bases. CDR1 is MGHRA and CDR2 is YSYEKL in the germline V gene. Trimming at V came to 0 bases and at J to 3 bases, leaving 8 bases not matched to a gene. The CDR3 loop spans 16 amino acids.

The chain joins TRBV27 to TRBJ1-4; D unclear. CDR1 and CDR2 (germline): MNHEY, SMNVEV (reference sequence). V shed 10 bases and J shed 3 bases, with 6 bases lying between them. The CDR3 consists of 11 residues. CDR3 coding DNA: TGTGCCACCTTCTCTAATGAAAAACTGTTTTTT. Its translation is CATFSNEKLFF.

The V gene is TRBV9, the J gene TRBJ2-2, with D possibly TRBD2 on 5 matching bases. This CDR3 has 15 amino acids. Looked up from germline, CDR1 is SGDLS and CDR2 is YYNGEE. With 0 bases removed from V and 5 bases from J, the gap between germline ends came to 11 bases. This CDR3 reads CASSVDSRGTGELFF. DNA of the CDR3: TGTGCCAGCAGCGTAGATTCCAGAGGGACCGGGGAGCTGTTTTTT.

The chain uses TRBV18 and TRBJ2-7; D unresolved. CDR1 is KGHSH, CDR2 LQKENI, per germline. The CDR3 has 15 residues. V shed 4 bases and J shed 3 bases, with 16 bases lying between them. The CDR3 reads CASSLPGESGYEQYF. The CDR3 nucleotides are TGTGCCAGCTCACTGCCTGGCGAGTCAGGCTACGAGCAGTACTTC.

The rearrangement uses TRBV23-1 and TRBJ2-1; a weak D match, TRBD2 (7 bases). TRBV23-1 is sorted into the ORF group, with uncertain function. V shed 8 bases and J shed 1 base, with 18 bases lying between them. The CDR3 consists of 16 residues. The CDR3 DNA reads as TGCGCCAGCGGGCCTCATCGGGGGGCTTCCTACAATGAGCAGTTCTTC. Its protein product is CASGPHRGASYNEQFF.

The chain links TRBV6-6 to TRBJ1-4; no reliable D call. Trimming removed 6 bases at V and 7 bases at J, with 6 bases between. This CDR3 spans 11 amino acids. Looked up from germline, CDR1 is MNHNY and CDR2 is SVGAGI (reference sequence). CDR3 nucleotides: TGTGCCAGCAGCCCGCTTGAAAAACTGTTTTTT. Protein product: CASSPLEKLFF.

This chain uses TRBV27 with TRBJ1-1; 8 bases match TRBD1. Looked up from germline, CDR1 is MNHEY and CDR2 is SMNVEV (reference sequence). CDR3 size: 14 residues. The V gene end was trimmed by 5 bases and the J gene end by 11 bases; junction bases not matched to a gene: 13. This chain's CDR3 is CASSVIPATGVAFF. For the CDR3, the DNA is TGTGCCAGCAGTGTAATCCCAGCGACAGGGGTGGCTTTCTTT.

This clone has a handful of counts. V usage is TRBV6-5 and J usage is TRBJ1-1, with TRBD1 matching 7 bases. Trimming at V came to 6 bases and at J to 4 bases, leaving 11 bases not matched to a gene. CDR1 and CDR2 from the germline V gene are MNHEY and SVGAGI. This CDR3 spans 15 amino acids. The CDR3 loop reads CASSRRRGLSTEAFF. As DNA, the CDR3 is TGTGCCAGCAGCCGAAGGAGGGGGCTTAGCACTGAAGCTTTCTTT.

The V gene is TRBV5-1, the J gene TRBJ2-1; D gene unclear. Germline CDR1 and CDR2: SGHRS and YFSETQ. This CDR3 is built from 13 residues. V was trimmed by 0 bases and J by 10 bases, leaving 11 bases between them. Here the CDR3 reads CASSLGLAQEQFF. Written as DNA, the CDR3 is TGCGCCAGCAGCTTGGGCTTAGCTCAGGAGCAGTTCTTC.

This clone was observed a single time. The sample contains more than one DNA sequence encoding this CDR3. The rearrangement joins TRBV28 to TRBJ1-4; D call uncertain. Trimming took 2 bases from V and 8 from J, leaving 6 bases between them. Germline CDR1 is MDHEN and CDR2 is SYDVKM. This CDR3 region has 12 residues. CDR3 region: CASSLRGEKLFF. The CDR3 DNA reads TGTGCCAGCAGTTTACGCGGCGAAAAACTGTTTTTT.

V is TRBV4-1 and J is TRBJ2-1; D may be TRBD1 (6 bases). Trimming stripped 0 bases from V and 8 bases from J, with 14 bases between. The length of the CDR3 is 15 residues. Looked up from germline, CDR1 is MGHRA and CDR2 is YSYEKL. The CDR3 DNA is TGCGCCAGCAGCCAAGACAGGGGCAGGTTTGATGAGCAGTTCTTC. Its protein is CASSQDRGRFDEQFF.

This rearrangement joins TRBV29-1 to TRBJ2-1; 10 bases agree with TRBD1. Germline V gene data show CDR1 as SQVTM and CDR2 as ANQGSEA. This CDR3 is 14 amino acids long. The V and J ends lost 3 bases and 9 bases, in that order; junction bases with no gene match: 8. In DNA form, the CDR3 reads TGCAGCGTTGATCCCGGACAGGGGGTCACTGAGCAGTTCTTC. Amino acid sequence: CSVDPGQGVTEQFF.

The chain has TRBV5-4 and TRBJ1-2; D is unresolved. The ends were cut back, 3 bases at V and 0 bases at J, with 12 bases in the middle. Germline V lookup: CDR1 SGHNT, CDR2 YYREEE (reference sequence). The CDR3 is 15 amino acids. The DNA of the CDR3 is TGTGCCAGCAGCTCTGCGGACGGTTCTAACTATGGCTACACCTTC. It yields the protein CASSSADGSNYGYTF.

This chain links TRBV7-2 with TRBJ1-2; 7 bases match TRBD1. Germline loops: CDR1 SGHTA, CDR2 FQGNSA. This CDR3 region has 14 residues. With 5 bases clipped from V and 0 bases from J, the junction kept 3 bases outside the gene matches. CDR3 amino acids: CASSVDRANYGYTF. CDR3 sequence (DNA): TGTGCCAGCAGCGTTGACAGGGCTAACTATGGCTACACCTTC. The full variable domain, completed using reference TRBV7-2 and TRBJ1-2, is GAGVSQSPSNKVTEKGKDVELRCDPISGHTALYWYRQSLGQGLEFLIYFQGNSAPDKSGLPSDRFSAERTGGSVSTLTIQRTQQEDSAVYLCASSVDRANYGYTFGSGTRLTVV.